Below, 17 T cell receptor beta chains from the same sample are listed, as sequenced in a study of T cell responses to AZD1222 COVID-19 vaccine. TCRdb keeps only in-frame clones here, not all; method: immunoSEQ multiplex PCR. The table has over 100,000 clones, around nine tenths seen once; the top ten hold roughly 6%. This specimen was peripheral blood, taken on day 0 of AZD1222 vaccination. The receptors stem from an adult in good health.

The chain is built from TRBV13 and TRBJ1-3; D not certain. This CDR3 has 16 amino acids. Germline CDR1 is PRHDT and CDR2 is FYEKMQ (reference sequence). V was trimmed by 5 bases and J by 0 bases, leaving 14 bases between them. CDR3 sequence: CASSPKTEDSGNTIYF. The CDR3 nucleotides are TGTGCCAGCAGCCCAAAAACAGAAGACTCTGGAAACACCATATATTTT.

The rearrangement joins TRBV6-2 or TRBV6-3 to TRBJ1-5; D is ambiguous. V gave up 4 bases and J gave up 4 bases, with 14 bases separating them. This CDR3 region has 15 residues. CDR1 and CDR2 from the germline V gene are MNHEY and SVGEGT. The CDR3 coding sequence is TGTGCCAGCAGTTTGGAGGCCCTTCGGAATCAGCCCCAGCATTTT. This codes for CASSLEALRNQPQHF.

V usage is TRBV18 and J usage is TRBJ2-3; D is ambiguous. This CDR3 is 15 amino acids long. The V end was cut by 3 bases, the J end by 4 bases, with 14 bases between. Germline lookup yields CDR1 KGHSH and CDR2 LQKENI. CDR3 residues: CASSPLQLGSDTQYF. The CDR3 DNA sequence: TGTGCCAGCTCACCTTTACAGTTGGGGTCAGATACGCAGTATTTT.

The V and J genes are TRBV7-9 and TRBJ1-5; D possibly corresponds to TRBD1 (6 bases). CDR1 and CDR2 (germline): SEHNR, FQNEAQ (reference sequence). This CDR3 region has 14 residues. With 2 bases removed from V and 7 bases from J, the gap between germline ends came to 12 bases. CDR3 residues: CASSLQGGFQPQHF. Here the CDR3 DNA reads TGTGCCAGCAGCTTACAAGGGGGGTTCCAGCCCCAGCATTTT.

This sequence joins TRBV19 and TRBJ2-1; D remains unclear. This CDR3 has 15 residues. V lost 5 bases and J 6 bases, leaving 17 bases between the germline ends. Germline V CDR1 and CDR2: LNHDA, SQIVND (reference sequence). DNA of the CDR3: TGTGCCAGTAGTGCGGCCAGCTTGAGCGCCAATGAGCAGTTCTTC. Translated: CASSAASLSANEQFF.

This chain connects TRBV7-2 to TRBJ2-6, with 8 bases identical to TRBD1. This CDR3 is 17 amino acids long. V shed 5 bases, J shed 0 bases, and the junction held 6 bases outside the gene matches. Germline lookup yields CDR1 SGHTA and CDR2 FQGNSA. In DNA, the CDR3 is TGTGCCAGCAGCATGTGGACAGGGAGCTCTGGGGCCAACGTCCTGACTTTC. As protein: CASSMWTGSSGANVLTF.

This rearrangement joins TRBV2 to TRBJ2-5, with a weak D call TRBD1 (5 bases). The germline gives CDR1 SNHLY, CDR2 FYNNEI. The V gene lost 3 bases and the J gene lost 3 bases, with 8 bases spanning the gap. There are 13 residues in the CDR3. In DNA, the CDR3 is TGTGCCAGCAGTGAGGGGCAGAAAGAGACCCAGTACTTC. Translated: CASSEGQKETQYF.

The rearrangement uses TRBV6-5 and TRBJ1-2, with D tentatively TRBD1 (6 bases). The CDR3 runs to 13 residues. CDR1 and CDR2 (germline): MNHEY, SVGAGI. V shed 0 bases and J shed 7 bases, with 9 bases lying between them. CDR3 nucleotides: TGTGCCAGCAGTTACTCAGGGGGAGGTGGCTACACCTTC. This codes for CASSYSGGGGYTF.

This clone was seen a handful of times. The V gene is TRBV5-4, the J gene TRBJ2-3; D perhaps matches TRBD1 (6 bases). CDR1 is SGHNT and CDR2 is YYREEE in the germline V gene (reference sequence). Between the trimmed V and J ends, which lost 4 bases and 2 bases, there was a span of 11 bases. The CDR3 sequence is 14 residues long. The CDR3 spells CASSRPGVTDTQYF. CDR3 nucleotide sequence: TGTGCCAGCAGCAGACCAGGGGTCACAGATACGCAGTATTTT.

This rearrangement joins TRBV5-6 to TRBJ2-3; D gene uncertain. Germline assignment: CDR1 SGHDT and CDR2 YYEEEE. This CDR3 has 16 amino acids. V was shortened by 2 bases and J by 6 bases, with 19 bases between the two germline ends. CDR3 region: CASSFYAPSRPDTQYF. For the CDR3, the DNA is TGTGCCAGCAGCTTTTATGCCCCCTCTAGGCCCGATACGCAGTATTTT.

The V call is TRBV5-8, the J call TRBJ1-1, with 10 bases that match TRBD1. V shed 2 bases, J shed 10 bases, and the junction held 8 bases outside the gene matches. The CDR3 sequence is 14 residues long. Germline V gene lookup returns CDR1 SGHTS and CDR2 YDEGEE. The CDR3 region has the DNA TGTGCCAGCAGCTTCCGGGACAGGGGTTCTTTAGCTTTCTTT. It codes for CASSFRDRGSLAFF.

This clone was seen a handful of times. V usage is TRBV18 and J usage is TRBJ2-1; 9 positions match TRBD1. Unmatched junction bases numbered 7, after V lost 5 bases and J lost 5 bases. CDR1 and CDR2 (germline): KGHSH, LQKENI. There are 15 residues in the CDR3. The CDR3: CASSTRDRVNNEQFF. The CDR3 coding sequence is TGTGCCAGCTCAACCCGGGACAGGGTGAACAATGAGCAGTTCTTC.

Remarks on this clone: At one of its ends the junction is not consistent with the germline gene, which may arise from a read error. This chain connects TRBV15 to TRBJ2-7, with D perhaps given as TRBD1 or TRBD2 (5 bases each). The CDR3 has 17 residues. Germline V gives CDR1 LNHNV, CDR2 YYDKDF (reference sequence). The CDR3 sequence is CATSRDLGVSPQYGQYF. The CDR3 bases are TGTGCCACCAGCAGAGATCTGGGGGTTTCACCCCAGTACGGGCAGTACTTC.

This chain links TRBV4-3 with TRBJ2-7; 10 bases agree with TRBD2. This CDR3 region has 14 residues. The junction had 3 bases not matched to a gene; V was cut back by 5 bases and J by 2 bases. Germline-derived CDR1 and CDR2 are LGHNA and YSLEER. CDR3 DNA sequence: TGCGCCAGCAGCGCTAGCGGGGGAACCTACGAGCAGTACTTC. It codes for CASSASGGTYEQYF.

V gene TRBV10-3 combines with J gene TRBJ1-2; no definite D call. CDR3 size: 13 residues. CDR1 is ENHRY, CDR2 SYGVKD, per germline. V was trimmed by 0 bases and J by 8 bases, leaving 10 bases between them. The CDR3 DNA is TGTGCCATCAGTGAGTCGATAAGGTTCGGCTACACCTTC. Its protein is CAISESIRFGYTF.

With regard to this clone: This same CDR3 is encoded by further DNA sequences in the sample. The CDR3 DNA reads TGCAGCGTTGGGCAGGGTCTGAACACTGAAGCTTTCTTT. It encodes CSVGQGLNTEAFF. The rearrangement uses TRBV29-1 and TRBJ1-1; D is perhaps TRBD1 (5 bases). This CDR3 has 13 amino acids. Per germline, CDR1 SQVTM and CDR2 ANQGSEA. V lost 4 bases to trimming and J lost 0 bases, with 9 bases between them.

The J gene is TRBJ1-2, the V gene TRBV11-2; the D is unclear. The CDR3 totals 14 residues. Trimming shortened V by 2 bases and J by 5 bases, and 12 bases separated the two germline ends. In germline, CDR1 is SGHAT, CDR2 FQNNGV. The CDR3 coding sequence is TGTGCCAGCAGCTTATTGGACGGAGCATATGGCTACACCTTC. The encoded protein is CASSLLDGAYGYTF.